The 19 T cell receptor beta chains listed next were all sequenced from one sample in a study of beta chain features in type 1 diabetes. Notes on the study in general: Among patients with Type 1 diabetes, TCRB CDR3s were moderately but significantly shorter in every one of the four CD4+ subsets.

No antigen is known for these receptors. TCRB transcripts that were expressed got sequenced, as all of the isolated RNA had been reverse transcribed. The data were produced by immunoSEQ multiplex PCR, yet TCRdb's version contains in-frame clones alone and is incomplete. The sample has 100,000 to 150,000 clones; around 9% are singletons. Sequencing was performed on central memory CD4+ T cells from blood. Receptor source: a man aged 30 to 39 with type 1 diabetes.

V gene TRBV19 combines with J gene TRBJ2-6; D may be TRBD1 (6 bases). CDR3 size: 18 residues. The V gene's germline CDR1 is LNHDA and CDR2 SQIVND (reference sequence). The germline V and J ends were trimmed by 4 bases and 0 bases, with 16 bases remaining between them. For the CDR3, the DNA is TGTGCCAGTAGTAGGGGCCAGGGGCTTAGCTCTGGGGCCAACGTCCTGACTTTC. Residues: CASSRGQGLSSGANVLTF.

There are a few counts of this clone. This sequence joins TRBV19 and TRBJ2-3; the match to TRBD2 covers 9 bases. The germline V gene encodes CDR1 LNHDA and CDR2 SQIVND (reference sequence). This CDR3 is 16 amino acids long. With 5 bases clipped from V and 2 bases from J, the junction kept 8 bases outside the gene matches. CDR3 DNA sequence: TGTGCCAGTAGTTCTCGTAGCGGGGGACACACAGATACGCAGTATTTT. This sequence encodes CASSSRSGGHTDTQYF.

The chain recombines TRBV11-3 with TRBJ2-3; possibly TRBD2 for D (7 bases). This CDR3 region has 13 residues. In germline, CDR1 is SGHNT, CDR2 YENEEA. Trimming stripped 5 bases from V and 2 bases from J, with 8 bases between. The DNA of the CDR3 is TGTGCCAGCAGCCGGGGGGCCACAGATACGCAGTATTTT. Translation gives CASSRGATDTQYF.

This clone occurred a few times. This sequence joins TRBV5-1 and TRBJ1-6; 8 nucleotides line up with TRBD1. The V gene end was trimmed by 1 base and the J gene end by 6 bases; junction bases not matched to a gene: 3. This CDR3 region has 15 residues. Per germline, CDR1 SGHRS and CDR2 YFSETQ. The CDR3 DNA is TGCGCCAGCAGCTTGTCGGGACAGGCTAATTCACCCCTCCACTTT. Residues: CASSLSGQANSPLHF.

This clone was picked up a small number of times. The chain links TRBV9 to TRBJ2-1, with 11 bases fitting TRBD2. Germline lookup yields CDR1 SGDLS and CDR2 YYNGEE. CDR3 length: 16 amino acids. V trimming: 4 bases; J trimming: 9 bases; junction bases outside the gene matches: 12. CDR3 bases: TGTGCCAGCAGCTTCCTCGTAGCGGGGGGGCTTGCTGAGCAGTTCTTC. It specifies CASSFLVAGGLAEQFF.

CDR3 protein: CASSLDNRIYGYTF. The DNA for the CDR3 is TGTGCCAGCAGCTTGGATAACAGGATTTATGGCTACACCTTC. The genes are TRBV5-4 and TRBJ1-2, with D maybe TRBD1 (5 bases). The CDR3 is made up of 14 amino acids. The ends were cut back, 0 bases at V and 5 bases at J, with 11 bases in the middle. Germline CDR1 reads SGHNT; CDR2 reads YYREEE (reference sequence).

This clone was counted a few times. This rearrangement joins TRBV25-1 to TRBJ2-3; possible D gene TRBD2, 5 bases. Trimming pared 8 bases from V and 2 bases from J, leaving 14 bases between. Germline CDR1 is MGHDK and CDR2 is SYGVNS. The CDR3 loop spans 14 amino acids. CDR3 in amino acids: CASSRPRDTDTQYF. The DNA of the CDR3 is TGTGCCAGCTCCAGGCCCCGGGACACAGATACGCAGTATTTT.

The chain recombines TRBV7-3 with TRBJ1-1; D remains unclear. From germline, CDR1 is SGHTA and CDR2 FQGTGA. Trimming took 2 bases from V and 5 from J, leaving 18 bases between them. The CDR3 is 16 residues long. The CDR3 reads CASSLALAGSKTEAFF. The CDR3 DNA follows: TGTGCCAGCAGCTTAGCGCTGGCAGGTTCGAAGACTGAAGCTTTCTTT.

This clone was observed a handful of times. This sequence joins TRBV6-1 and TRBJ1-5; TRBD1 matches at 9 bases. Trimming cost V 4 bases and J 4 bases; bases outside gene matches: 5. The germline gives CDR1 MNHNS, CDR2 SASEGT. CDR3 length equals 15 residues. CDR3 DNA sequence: TGTGCCAGCAGTGGGGGGACAGGGTTGAATCAGCCCCAGCATTTT. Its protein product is CASSGGTGLNQPQHF.

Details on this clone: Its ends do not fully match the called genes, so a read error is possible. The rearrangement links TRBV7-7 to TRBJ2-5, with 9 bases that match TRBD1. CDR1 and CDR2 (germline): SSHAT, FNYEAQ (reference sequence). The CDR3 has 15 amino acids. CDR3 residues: CASSSSGTGLETQYF. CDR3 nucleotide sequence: TGTGCTAGCAGCTCGTCCGGGACAGGGCTAGAGACCCAGTACTTC.

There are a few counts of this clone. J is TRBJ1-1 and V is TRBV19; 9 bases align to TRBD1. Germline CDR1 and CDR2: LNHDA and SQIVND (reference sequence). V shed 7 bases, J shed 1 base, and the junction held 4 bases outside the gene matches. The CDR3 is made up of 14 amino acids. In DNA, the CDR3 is TGTGCCAGTACCCGGGACAGGGAGAACACTGAAGCTTTCTTT. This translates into CASTRDRENTEAFF.

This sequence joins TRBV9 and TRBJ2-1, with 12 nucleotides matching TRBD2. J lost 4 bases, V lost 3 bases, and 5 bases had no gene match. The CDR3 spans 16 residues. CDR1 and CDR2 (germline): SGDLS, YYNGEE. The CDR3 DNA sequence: TGTGCCAGCAGCGCTTCCGGGACTAGCGGGTACAATGAGCAGTTCTTC. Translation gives CASSASGTSGYNEQFF.

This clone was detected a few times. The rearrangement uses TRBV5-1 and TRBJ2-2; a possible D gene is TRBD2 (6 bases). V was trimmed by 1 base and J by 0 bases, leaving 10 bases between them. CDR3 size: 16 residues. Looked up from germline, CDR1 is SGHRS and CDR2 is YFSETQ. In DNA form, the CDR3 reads TGCGCCAGCAGCTTGTACGGCGGGGCGAACACCGGGGAGCTGTTTTTT. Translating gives CASSLYGGANTGELFF.

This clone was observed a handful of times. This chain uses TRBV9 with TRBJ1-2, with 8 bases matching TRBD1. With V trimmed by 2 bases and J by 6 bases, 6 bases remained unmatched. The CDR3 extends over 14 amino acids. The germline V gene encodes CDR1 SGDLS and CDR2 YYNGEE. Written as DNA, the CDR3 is TGTGCCAGCAGCGTTCTTTCAGGGGGCGATGGCTACACCTTC. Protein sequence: CASSVLSGGDGYTF.

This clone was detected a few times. CDR3 DNA sequence: TGTGCCAGCAGCACAAGGACAGGGCTCCCCGGGGAGCTGTTTTTT. Protein product: CASSTRTGLPGELFF. The chain carries TRBV7-2 and TRBJ2-2; 8 bases line up with TRBD1. Germline assignment: CDR1 SGHTA and CDR2 FQGNSA. The CDR3 contains 15 residues. V was clipped by 5 bases and J by 6 bases; unmatched bases: 8.

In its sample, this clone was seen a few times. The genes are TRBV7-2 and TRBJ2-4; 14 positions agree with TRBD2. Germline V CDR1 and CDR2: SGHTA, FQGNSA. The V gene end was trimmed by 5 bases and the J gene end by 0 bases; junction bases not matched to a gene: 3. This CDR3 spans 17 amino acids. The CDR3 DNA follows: TGTGCCAGCAGCCGACTAGCGGGGGGGGTAGCCAAAAACATTCAGTACTTC. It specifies CASSRLAGGVAKNIQYF.

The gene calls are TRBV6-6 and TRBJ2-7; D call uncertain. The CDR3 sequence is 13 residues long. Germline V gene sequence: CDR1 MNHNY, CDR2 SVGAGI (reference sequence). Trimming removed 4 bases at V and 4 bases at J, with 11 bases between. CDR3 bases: TGTGCCAGCAGTTTGGGTCGGAGATACGAGCAGTACTTC. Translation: CASSLGRRYEQYF.

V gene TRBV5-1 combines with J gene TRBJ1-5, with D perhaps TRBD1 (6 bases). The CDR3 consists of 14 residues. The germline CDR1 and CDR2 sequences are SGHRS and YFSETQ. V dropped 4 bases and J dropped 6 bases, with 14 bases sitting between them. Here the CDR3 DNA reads TGCGCCAGCAGCCCCGGGACACTGGGTCAGCCCCAGCATTTT. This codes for CASSPGTLGQPQHF.

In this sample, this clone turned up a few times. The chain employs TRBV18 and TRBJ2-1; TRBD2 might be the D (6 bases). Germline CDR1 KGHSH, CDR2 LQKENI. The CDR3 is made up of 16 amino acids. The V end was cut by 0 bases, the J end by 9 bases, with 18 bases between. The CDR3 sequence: CASSPPSGGYNAEQFF. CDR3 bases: TGTGCCAGCTCACCACCCTCCGGGGGTTACAATGCTGAGCAGTTCTTC.